One and the same sample provided the 17 T cell receptor beta chains below, sequenced in a study of cytomegalovirus exposure and HLA in healthy donors. The PCR ran on 60 Vbeta and 13 Jbeta primers. The assay was immunoSEQ multiplex PCR, and TCRdb's table has in-frame clones only and misses some. The sample lists about 190,000 clones; almost 85% were seen once. Specimen: PBMCs. All receptors derive from a boy aged 5-17 years in good health and CMV-seronegative.

Details on this clone: The junction and the germline gene differ at one end; a read error may be behind it. The chain combines TRBV12-5 with TRBJ2-1; 10 bases fit TRBD1. This CDR3 is built from 15 residues. Germline V lookup: CDR1 LGHNT, CDR2 FRNRAP. This chain's CDR3 is CASALTGGTYNEQFF. The CDR3 DNA follows: TGTGCTAGTGCTTTGACAGGGGGCACCTACAATGAGCAGTTCTTC.

The V and J genes are TRBV6-1 and TRBJ2-1, with 8 bases fitting TRBD2. Losses at the gene ends were 4 bases for V and 10 bases for J; bases not matched to a gene: 9. The CDR3 is made up of 14 amino acids. CDR1 is MNHNS, CDR2 SASEGT, per germline. The CDR3 spells CASSGSGGASEQFF. DNA of the CDR3: TGTGCCAGCAGTGGATCCGGGGGGGCCTCCGAGCAGTTCTTC.

This clone was seen only once. The chain carries TRBV2 and TRBJ1-2; 7 bases fit TRBD1. V shed 7 bases and J 7 bases; nucleotides not matched to a gene: 12. Germline V gene sequence: CDR1 SNHLY, CDR2 FYNNEI. CDR3 length equals 14 residues. Written as DNA, the CDR3 is TGTGCCAGCACCCCCATGACAGGGATGGGTGGCTACACCTTC. It yields the protein CASTPMTGMGGYTF.

The chain carries TRBV7-2 and TRBJ2-7; D possibly corresponds to TRBD2 (6 bases). This CDR3 is built from 14 residues. Germline CDR1 SGHTA, CDR2 FQGNSA. Trimming removed 5 bases from V and 0 bases from J, with 11 bases in between. CDR3 amino acids: CASSPRGTSYEQYF. Written as DNA, the CDR3 is TGTGCCAGCAGCCCACGCGGGACCTCCTACGAGCAGTACTTC.

In its sample, this clone was seen once. The gene calls are TRBV7-2 and TRBJ2-6; 9 bases fit TRBD2. The V and J ends lost 4 bases and 1 base, in that order; junction bases with no gene match: 8. CDR1 and CDR2 from the germline V gene are SGHTA and FQGNSA. This CDR3 is built from 18 residues. Here the CDR3 DNA reads TGTGCCAGCAGCTACGGGGCGGGAGGGGGTTCTGGGGCCAACGTCCTGACTTTC. Translation gives CASSYGAGGGSGANVLTF. The variable domain in full, with the rest retrieved from reference TRBV7-2 and TRBJ2-6, is GAGVSQSPSNKVTEKGKDVELRCDPISGHTALYWYRQSLGQGLEFLIYFQGNSAPDKSGLPSDRFSAERTGGSVSTLTIQRTQQEDSAVYLCASSYGAGGGSGANVLTFGAGSRLTVL.

The chain has TRBV9 and TRBJ2-2, with 7 bases aligning to TRBD1. V shed 3 bases, J shed 6 bases, and the junction held 5 bases outside the gene matches. The germline V gene has CDR1 SGDLS and CDR2 YYNGEE. CDR3 length equals 14 residues. The CDR3 DNA is TGTGCCAGCAGCGGCCAGGGGGTTGCCGGGGAGCTGTTTTTT. Its translation is CASSGQGVAGELFF.

V usage is TRBV19 and J usage is TRBJ1-1, with no clear D. V was shortened by 7 bases and J by 5 bases, with 11 bases between the two germline ends. In germline, CDR1 is LNHDA, CDR2 SQIVND (reference sequence). This CDR3 is built from 12 residues. The CDR3 nucleotides are TGTGCCAGTAAGAAGGGCGGGACTGAAGCTTTCTTT. It translates to CASKKGGTEAFF.

The chain is built from TRBV19 and TRBJ2-1, with a weak D call TRBD2 (6 bases). The CDR3 sequence is 12 residues long. Trimming removed 3 bases from V and 9 bases from J, with 9 bases in between. From germline, CDR1 is LNHDA and CDR2 SQIVND (reference sequence). This CDR3 reads CASSIGGTEQFF. The CDR3 DNA reads TGTGCCAGTAGTATCGGAGGGACTGAGCAGTTCTTC.

This sequence joins TRBV5-6 and TRBJ2-7, with D hard to call. Trimming removed 4 bases at V and 0 bases at J, with 8 bases between. CDR1 and CDR2 from the germline V gene are SGHDT and YYEEEE. CDR3 length equals 13 residues. The CDR3 sequence is CASSLESSYEQYF. The CDR3 DNA reads as TGTGCCAGCAGCCTAGAGAGCTCCTACGAGCAGTACTTC.

The chain recombines TRBV2 with TRBJ2-2; TRBD2 aligns across 10 bases. Germline V CDR1 and CDR2: SNHLY, FYNNEI. The CDR3 loop spans 18 amino acids. V lost 3 bases to trimming and J lost 8 bases; unmatched junction nucleotides: 15. CDR3 coding DNA: TGTGCCAGCAGTGAGGGGCTAGCGGGAGCGGTTGTCTTGGGGGAGCTGTTTTTT. This gives the protein CASSEGLAGAVVLGELFF.

This chain uses TRBV5-1 with TRBJ1-4, with D tentatively TRBD1 (5 bases). CDR3 length: 17 amino acids. V lost 1 base and J lost 0, with 13 bases in between. Germline V gene lookup returns CDR1 SGHRS and CDR2 YFSETQ. This CDR3 reads CASSLTPSRATNEKLFF. As DNA, the CDR3 is TGCGCCAGCAGCTTGACCCCCTCCAGGGCAACTAATGAAAAACTGTTTTTT.

The chain uses TRBV7-2 and TRBJ2-7, with a weak D call TRBD1 (6 bases). With 1 base removed from V and 6 bases from J, the gap between germline ends came to 10 bases. In germline, CDR1 is SGHTA, CDR2 FQGNSA. There are 13 residues in the CDR3. CDR3 loop: CASSLVVGGEQYF. CDR3 nucleotides: TGTGCCAGCAGCTTAGTGGTAGGGGGCGAGCAGTACTTC. Full variable domain (remainder filled in from reference TRBV7-2 and TRBJ2-7): GAGVSQSPSNKVTEKGKDVELRCDPISGHTALYWYRQSLGQGLEFLIYFQGNSAPDKSGLPSDRFSAERTGGSVSTLTIQRTQQEDSAVYLCASSLVVGGEQYFGPGTRLTVT.

The table lists this clone with a count of one. This rearrangement joins TRBV10-3 to TRBJ1-4, with a weak D call TRBD1 (6 bases). The CDR3 length is 13 residues. Trimming removed 9 bases from V and 2 bases from J, with 10 bases in between. Germline V gives CDR1 ENHRY, CDR2 SYGVKD. For the CDR3, the DNA is TGTGCCATAGGGGGGGGCACTAATGAAAAACTGTTTTTT. It specifies CAIGGGTNEKLFF.

This chain uses TRBV13 with TRBJ1-4; no reliable D call. Germline CDR1 reads PRHDT; CDR2 reads FYEKMQ (reference sequence). The CDR3 is 14 amino acids. V lost 2 bases to trimming and J lost 5 bases, with 9 bases between them. The CDR3 reads CASSLSAGNEKLFF. CDR3 nucleotide sequence: TGTGCCAGCAGCTTAAGCGCGGGGAATGAAAAACTGTTTTTT. Complete variable domain (other parts from reference TRBV13 and TRBJ1-4): AAGVIQSPRHLIKEKRETATLKCYPIPRHDTVYWYQQGPGQDPQFLISFYEKMQSDKGSIPDRFSAQQFSDYHSELNMSSLELGDSALYFCASSLSAGNEKLFFGSGTQLSVL.

V and J are TRBV5-8 and TRBJ1-5, with 10 bases fitting TRBD1. Unmatched junction bases numbered 3, after V lost 0 bases and J lost 6 bases. Germline values: CDR1 SGHTS, CDR2 YDEGEE. The CDR3 runs to 15 residues. The CDR3 region has the DNA TGTGCCAGCAGCTTGGGGGACAGGGGAACTCAGCCCCAGCATTTT. It is translated as CASSLGDRGTQPQHF.

The V call is TRBV19, the J call TRBJ1-5; D remains unclear. Between the trimmed V and J ends, which lost 5 bases and 9 bases, there was a span of 17 bases. CDR1 is LNHDA and CDR2 is SQIVND in the germline V gene (reference sequence). The CDR3 loop spans 14 amino acids. CDR3 in amino acids: CASSQETEPRPQHF. CDR3 coding DNA: TGTGCCAGTAGTCAAGAGACGGAGCCTCGGCCCCAGCATTTT.

V and J are TRBV6-6 and TRBJ2-7; 10 bases agree with TRBD2. The J segment lost 6 bases and the V segment lost 5 bases, leaving 7 bases of the junction unmatched. CDR3 length: 14 amino acids. CDR1 is MNHNY and CDR2 is SVGAGI in the germline V gene (reference sequence). The CDR3 sequence: CASSSLAGEGEQYF. CDR3 bases: TGTGCCAGCAGTAGTCTAGCGGGAGAGGGCGAGCAGTACTTC.